One TCR beta chain is described in this entry. The antigen remains undetermined. The table came from immunoSEQ multiplex PCR; TCRdb's copy has only in-frame clones and leaves some out. Of 75,000 to 90,000 clones in the sample, around 93% were seen once. CDR3 length: 13 residues. Looked up from germline, CDR1 is MDHEN and CDR2 is SYDVKM. V shed 9 bases and J 3 bases; nucleotides not matched to a gene: 5. This specimen comes from a study of T cell responses to AZD1222 COVID-19 vaccine. General study findings and limits: Reportedly, close to half of spike-specific TCRs are directed against unmutated variant regions. Repertoire sampling occurred only after the peak T cell response. Once two AZD1222 doses were given, Spike-specific TCR breadth and depth went up.

The material sequenced was peripheral blood, taken 28 days after the second AZD1222 dose. The chain employs TRBV28 and TRBJ2-7; 10 bases agree with TRBD1. The receptor was isolated from an adult who received the AZD1222 COVID-19 vaccine. The CDR3 loop reads CASLGDRGYEQYF. CDR3 in DNA: TGTGCCAGTTTGGGGGACAGGGGCTACGAGCAGTACTTC.